Shown below are 25 T cell receptor beta chains from a single sample sequenced in a study of blood T cell repertoires in COVID-19. Profiled with immunoSEQ multiplex PCR; TCRdb holds only in-frame clones, not every one. The table shows about 170,000 clones, with approximately 87% occurring only once. Sequences were obtained from PBMCs or T cells enriched from blood (not recorded which). Source of these receptors: a woman in her fifties or sixties who had recovered from COVID-19.

This clone was seen a handful of times. This CDR3 is also generated by other DNA sequences in the sample. The chain couples TRBV3-1 (or the pseudogene TRBV3-2) to TRBJ1-1, with D hard to call. CDR3 length: 13 amino acids. Looked up from germline, CDR1 is LGHDT and CDR2 is YNNKEL (reference sequence). The V end was cut by 2 bases, the J end by 1 base, with 5 bases between. The CDR3 sequence: CASSQLRNTEAFF. CDR3 coding DNA: TGTGCCAGCAGCCAATTGAGGAACACTGAAGCTTTCTTT.

This clone appeared once. This chain connects TRBV18 to TRBJ1-5, with a weak D call TRBD1 (6 bases). Germline CDR1 KGHSH, CDR2 LQKENI. CDR3 size: 14 residues. V was pared by 2 bases and J by 6 bases, with 11 bases between. The chain's CDR3 is CASSPAGAGQPQHF. For the CDR3, the DNA is TGTGCCAGCTCACCAGCAGGGGCGGGTCAGCCCCAGCATTTT.

The V call is TRBV7-9, the J call TRBJ2-1; D is unclear. The germline V gene has CDR1 SEHNR and CDR2 FQNEAQ (reference sequence). Trimming left V 2 bases short and J 4 bases short, with 15 bases between. The CDR3 has 16 amino acids. This chain's CDR3 is CASSLQASREYNEQFF. CDR3 in DNA: TGTGCCAGCAGCTTACAGGCTTCTCGTGAATACAATGAGCAGTTCTTC.

The V gene is TRBV11-2, the J gene TRBJ1-5; D unresolved. From germline, CDR1 is SGHAT and CDR2 FQNNGV. The length of the CDR3 is 14 residues. Trimming pared 5 bases from V and 2 bases from J, leaving 10 bases between. The CDR3 protein is CASSPHGGNQPQHF. DNA of the CDR3: TGTGCCAGCAGCCCCCACGGGGGCAATCAGCCCCAGCATTTT.

The chain has TRBV7-2 and TRBJ1-2; 7 bases align to TRBD1. Germline V gene data show CDR1 as SGHTA and CDR2 as FQGNSA. This CDR3 spans 14 amino acids. Trimming cost V 5 bases and J 7 bases; bases outside gene matches: 10. CDR3 DNA: TGTGCCAGCAGCCTGAACAGGGGTCAGGTTGGCTACACCTTC. It yields the protein CASSLNRGQVGYTF.

Turning to this clone: Sequence at one end of the junction differs from germline and may be a read error. V and J are TRBV7-8 and TRBJ2-5, with D possibly matching TRBD2 (5 bases). This CDR3 has 15 residues. Germline V gene data show CDR1 as SGHVS and CDR2 as FQNEAQ. CDR3 bases: TGTGCCAGCACCTTACGGGATGGTATGGGGGAGACCCAGTACTTC. Translation gives CASTLRDGMGETQYF.

The chain recombines TRBV5-1 with TRBJ2-5; no definite D call. The V end lost 0 bases, the J end lost 4 bases, and 13 bases lay between the germline ends. The CDR3 runs to 15 residues. From germline, CDR1 is SGHRS and CDR2 YFSETQ. The CDR3 region has the DNA TGCGCCAGCAGCTTGGGTTCGAGCACGCGAGAGACCCAGTACTTC. Encoded protein: CASSLGSSTRETQYF.

The chain has TRBV6-5 and TRBJ2-2, with 9 bases matching TRBD1. Germline trimming cut 4 bases from V and 5 bases from J; bases unmatched to any gene: 5. Per the germline V gene, CDR1 is MNHEY and CDR2 is SVGAGI. The CDR3 consists of 15 residues. The CDR3 nucleotides are TGTGCCAGCAGTTTAACAGGGGGCTGGACCGGGGAGCTGTTTTTT. This translates into CASSLTGGWTGELFF.

V gene TRBV28 combines with J gene TRBJ2-5, with D tentatively TRBD1 (5 bases). Trimming shortened V by 10 bases and J by 3 bases, and 12 bases separated the two germline ends. The CDR3 loop spans 12 amino acids. The germline V gene has CDR1 MDHEN and CDR2 SYDVKM. This CDR3 is CATTTDKETQYF. CDR3 coding DNA: TGTGCCACCACGACAGACAAAGAGACCCAGTACTTC. The full variable domain, rest sourced from reference TRBV28 and TRBJ2-5, is DVKVTQSSRYLVKRTGEKVFLECVQDMDHENMFWYRQDPGLGLRLIYFSYDVKMKEKGDIPEGYSVSREKKERFSLILESASTNQTSMYLCATTTDKETQYFGPGTRLLVL.

The chain combines TRBV5-1 with TRBJ2-1; D unresolved. Germline CDR1 reads SGHRS; CDR2 reads YFSETQ. This CDR3 has 13 residues. V lost 4 bases and J lost 6, with 11 bases in between. The CDR3 protein is CASSPSPGNEQFF. The CDR3 coding sequence is TGCGCCAGCAGCCCTTCCCCGGGCAATGAGCAGTTCTTC.

V gene TRBV30 combines with J gene TRBJ1-1; D is ambiguous. Trimming took off 0 bases at V and 4 bases at J, with 6 bases between the two ends. CDR1 and CDR2 (germline): GTSNPN, SVGIG (reference sequence). The CDR3 length is 12 residues. CDR3 coding DNA: TGTGCCTGGAGTGTAGCAGGCACTGAAGCTTTCTTT. This translates into CAWSVAGTEAFF.

The J gene is TRBJ1-5, the V gene TRBV30, with no clear D. Trimming shortened V by 2 bases and J by 4 bases, and 9 bases separated the two germline ends. This CDR3 is 13 amino acids long. Germline values: CDR1 GTSNPN, CDR2 SVGIG (reference sequence). The chain's CDR3 is CAWSLTGNQPQHF. CDR3 DNA: TGTGCCTGGAGTCTGACGGGAAATCAGCCCCAGCATTTT.

V is TRBV7-9 and J is TRBJ1-5; no reliable D call. The CDR3 covers 16 residues. Germline V gives CDR1 SEHNR, CDR2 FQNEAQ (reference sequence). V gave up 1 base and J gave up 10 bases, with 20 bases separating them. CDR3 sequence: CASSLEFDGPTGPQHF. The DNA of the CDR3 is TGTGCCAGCAGCTTAGAGTTTGATGGCCCCACGGGTCCCCAGCATTTT.

V and J are TRBV28 and TRBJ1-6, with 9 bases aligning to TRBD1. The CDR3 consists of 13 residues. Germline V gene sequence: CDR1 MDHEN, CDR2 SYDVKM. After removal of 7 bases from V and 11 bases from J, the junction contained 6 bases not matched to a gene. CDR3 in amino acids: CASKTGGAAPLHF. The CDR3, as DNA: TGTGCCAGCAAGACAGGGGGGGCGGCACCCCTCCACTTT.

J is TRBJ1-3 and V is TRBV9; 9 nucleotides align to TRBD1. Germline V gene data show CDR1 as SGDLS and CDR2 as YYNGEE. CDR3 length equals 15 residues. The trim removed 1 base at V and 8 bases at J, leaving 7 bases unmatched. The CDR3 coding sequence is TGTGCCAGCAGCGTAACGACAGGGGGTGCGGACACCATATATTTT. It is translated as CASSVTTGGADTIYF.

The chain uses TRBV19 and TRBJ2-1; maybe TRBD2 (7 bases). The V and J ends lost 10 bases and 1 base respectively, with 20 bases between them. The CDR3 spans 16 residues. CDR1 LNHDA and CDR2 SQIVND come from the germline V gene (reference sequence). CDR3 loop: CATQRWGGASYNEQFF. The CDR3 nucleotides read TGTGCCACCCAACGGTGGGGGGGGGCGTCCTACAATGAGCAGTTCTTC.

V and J are TRBV6-4 and TRBJ2-1; 11 nucleotides agree with TRBD2. CDR1 is MRHNA, CDR2 SNTAGT, per germline. V lost 4 bases to trimming and J lost 8 bases; unmatched junction nucleotides: 13. There are 17 residues in the CDR3. CDR3: CASSVSFSGGAVDEQFF. The CDR3 nucleotides read TGTGCCAGCAGTGTATCCTTTAGCGGGGGGGCCGTGGATGAGCAGTTCTTC.

This clone was found many times. V usage is TRBV3-1 (or the pseudogene TRBV3-2) and J usage is TRBJ2-3; 11 bases align to TRBD2. This CDR3 has 16 amino acids. Germline V lookup: CDR1 LGHDT, CDR2 YNNKEL (reference sequence). Trimming cost V 4 bases and J 4 bases; bases outside gene matches: 7. The CDR3 nucleotides read TGTGCCAGCAGCCCCCTAGCGGGGGGAGGTCCAGATACGCAGTATTTT. Its protein product is CASSPLAGGGPDTQYF.

The J gene is TRBJ1-3, the V gene TRBV7-9, with a weak D call TRBD1 (6 bases). Trimming cost V 1 base and J 4 bases, with 14 bases left between them. The CDR3 has 16 residues. In germline, CDR1 is SEHNR, CDR2 FQNEAQ (reference sequence). This CDR3 is CASSLDLRQEGNTIYF. Here the CDR3 DNA reads TGTGCCAGCAGCTTAGATTTGAGACAGGAAGGAAACACCATATATTTT.

The rearrangement uses TRBV5-1 and TRBJ2-5; 10 bases map to TRBD2. The J segment lost 6 bases and the V segment lost 3 bases, leaving 14 bases of the junction unmatched. Germline V lookup: CDR1 SGHRS, CDR2 YFSETQ. The CDR3 covers 17 residues. The CDR3 sequence is CASSSPPGLAYSQTQYF. The CDR3 region has the DNA TGCGCCAGCAGCTCGCCACCGGGACTAGCGTATAGTCAGACCCAGTACTTC.

Only one count was recorded for this clone. The gene calls are TRBV28 and TRBJ1-1, with a possible D match to TRBD1 (6 bases). Trimming left V 5 bases short and J 3 bases short, with 16 bases between. The CDR3 totals 15 residues. Germline CDR1 MDHEN, CDR2 SYDVKM. This CDR3 reads CASSPGGIGDTEAFF. CDR3 in DNA: TGTGCCAGCAGTCCGGGGGGCATAGGGGACACTGAAGCTTTCTTT.

J is TRBJ1-3 and V is TRBV16; D ambiguous. CDR3 length equals 13 residues. Trimming pared 4 bases from V and 3 bases from J, leaving 7 bases between. Germline CDR1 KGHSY, CDR2 FQNENV. The CDR3 DNA reads as TGTGCCAGCAGCCGGGCCCTTGGAAACACCATATATTTT. Translated, it gives CASSRALGNTIYF. The whole variable domain, filled in from reference TRBV16 and TRBJ1-3, reads GEEVAQTPKHLVRGEGQKAKLYCAPIKGHSYVFWYQQVLKNEFKFLISFQNENVFDETGMPKERFSAKCLPNSPCSLEIQATKLEDSAVYFCASSRALGNTIYFGEGSWLTVV.

The chain uses TRBV28 and TRBJ2-7; D uncertain. The germline V gene encodes CDR1 MDHEN and CDR2 SYDVKM. V was cut by 7 bases and J by 5 bases, with 21 bases left in between. The CDR3 spans 15 residues. CDR3 coding DNA: TGTGCCAGCAAGGCGGCGGTCCCGGGTCAACACGAGCAGTACGTC. Protein sequence: CASKAAVPGQHEQYV.

The V call is TRBV7-8, the J call TRBJ1-1; D is unclear. The CDR3 consists of 13 residues. The germline V gene has CDR1 SGHVS and CDR2 FQNEAQ. Trimming shortened V by 4 bases and J by 1 base, and 7 bases separated the two germline ends. DNA of the CDR3: TGTGCCAGCAGCTGGGGAGGGAACACTGAAGCTTTCTTT. Its protein is CASSWGGNTEAFF.

The chain links TRBV28 to TRBJ1-2; D is perhaps TRBD1 (6 bases). The germline V gene has CDR1 MDHEN and CDR2 SYDVKM. This CDR3 contains 14 residues. The germline V and J ends were trimmed by 5 bases and 4 bases, with 14 bases remaining between them. CDR3 coding DNA: TGTGCCAGCAGTCCGGGGGGGCCCCTCTATGGCTACACCTTC. Amino acids: CASSPGGPLYGYTF.